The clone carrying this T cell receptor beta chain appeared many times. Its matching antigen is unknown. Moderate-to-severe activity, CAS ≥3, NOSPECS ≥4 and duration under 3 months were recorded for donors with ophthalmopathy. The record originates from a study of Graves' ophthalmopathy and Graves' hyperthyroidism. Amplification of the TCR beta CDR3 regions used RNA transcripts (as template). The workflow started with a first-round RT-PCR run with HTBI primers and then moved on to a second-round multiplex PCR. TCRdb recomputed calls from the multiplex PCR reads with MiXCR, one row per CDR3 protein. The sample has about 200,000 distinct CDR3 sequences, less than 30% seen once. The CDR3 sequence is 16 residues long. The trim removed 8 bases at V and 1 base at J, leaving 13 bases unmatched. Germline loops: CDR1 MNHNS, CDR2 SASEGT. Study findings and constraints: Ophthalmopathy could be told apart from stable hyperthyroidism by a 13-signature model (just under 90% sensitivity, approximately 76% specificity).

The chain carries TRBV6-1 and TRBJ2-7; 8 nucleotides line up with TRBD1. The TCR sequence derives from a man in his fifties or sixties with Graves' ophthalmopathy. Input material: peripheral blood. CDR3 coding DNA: TGTGCCAGCGGCGAACTGTACAGGGGGTCGTCCTACGAGCAGTACTTC. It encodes CASGELYRGSSYEQYF.